Presented here are 8 T cell receptor beta chains from one specimen sequenced in a study of blood T cells in healthy people across ages. The use of a sample-barcoded 5' primer and a J-beta primer mix characterized a second PCR of about 6 to 11 cycles. TCRdb re-analysed the 5' RACE reads in MiXCR, keeping a single row per CDR3 protein. This sample has 550,000 to 700,000 distinct CDR3 sequences, with 27% found just once. Sequenced input: blood. These receptors were obtained from a woman between 65 and 79 years old in good health.

In its sample, this clonotype was seen a few times. This chain uses TRBV7-2 with TRBJ2-5; D might be TRBD1 (5 bases). The CDR3 sequence is 15 residues long. Germline V gives CDR1 SGHTA, CDR2 FQGNSA. Trimming left V 1 base short and J 4 bases short, with 13 bases between. The CDR3 sequence: CASSLGGQGLETQYF. In nucleotides, the CDR3 is TGTGCCAGCAGCTTAGGGGGCCAGGGATTAGAGACCCAGTACTTC.

The rearrangement links TRBV4-2 to TRBJ1-2; TRBD1 is a possible D gene (6 bases). This CDR3 has 17 amino acids. V lost 0 bases and J 2 bases, leaving 16 bases between the germline ends. Germline V CDR1 and CDR2: LGHNA, YNFKEQ. CDR3 region: CASSQDSSGRGNYGYTF. DNA for the CDR3: TGTGCCAGCAGCCAAGATAGTAGCGGCAGGGGAAACTATGGCTACACCTTC.

V and J are TRBV5-1 and TRBJ1-2, with D possibly being TRBD1 (5 bases). Germline-derived CDR1 and CDR2 are SGHRS and YFSETQ. V was cut by 4 bases and J by 6 bases, with 16 bases left in between. The CDR3 spans 14 residues. CDR3 sequence: CASSPEGTGNGYTF. The CDR3 DNA sequence: TGCGCCAGCAGCCCGGAAGGGACGGGCAATGGCTACACCTTC.

The rearrangement joins TRBV30 to TRBJ1-1; a weak D match, TRBD1 (6 bases). Trimming took 6 bases from V and 6 from J, leaving 11 bases between them. The germline V gene has CDR1 GTSNPN and CDR2 SVGIG (reference sequence). The CDR3 sequence is 11 residues long. The CDR3 nucleotides are TGTGCCTGTATACCAGGGGCTGAAGCTTTCTTT. Amino acids: CACIPGAEAFF.

A few counts support this clonotype. V is TRBV30 and J is TRBJ1-5, with D uncertain. This CDR3 has 13 residues. Germline CDR1 reads GTSNPN; CDR2 reads SVGIG (reference sequence). V lost 3 bases and J lost 5, with 11 bases in between. Here the CDR3 reads CAWRASLDQPQHF. The CDR3 nucleotides read TGTGCCTGGAGGGCCAGCCTTGATCAGCCCCAGCATTTT.

The chain recombines TRBV15 with TRBJ1-2; TRBD1 agrees at 7 bases. Germline assignment: CDR1 LNHNV and CDR2 YYDKDF (reference sequence). CDR3 length: 14 amino acids. V lost 5 bases, J lost 4 bases, and 7 bases stayed unmatched. CDR3 nucleotides: TGTGCCACCAGCGGGGGGACAGCGGGCTATGGCTACACCTTC. Protein sequence: CATSGGTAGYGYTF. Using reference TRBV15 and TRBJ1-2 for the parts outside the CDR3, the full variable domain is DAMVIQNPRYQVTQFGKPVTLSCSQTLNHNVMYWYQQKSSQAPKLLFHYYDKDFNNEADTPDNFQSRRPNTSFCFLDIRSPGLGDTAMYLCATSGGTAGYGYTFGSGTRLTVV.

This clonotype was found once. The chain has TRBV20-1 and TRBJ1-2, with 8 nucleotides matching TRBD1. The CDR3 contains 14 residues. Per the germline V gene, CDR1 is DFQATT and CDR2 is SNEGSKA (reference sequence). V trimming: 5 bases; J trimming: 5 bases; junction bases outside the gene matches: 10. CDR3 region: CSAALPTGDYGYTF. Written as DNA, the CDR3 is TGCAGTGCTGCCCTCCCGACAGGGGATTATGGCTACACCTTC.

This clonotype came up many times. The rearrangement links TRBV5-1 to TRBJ2-5, with 10 bases aligning to TRBD1. CDR3 length: 15 residues. Germline V gene lookup returns CDR1 SGHRS and CDR2 YFSETQ. The ends lost 3 bases at V and 4 bases at J; junction bases unmatched: 6. DNA of the CDR3: TGCGCCAGCAGCTACATAGGACAGGGGGGAGAGACCCAGTACTTC. It translates to CASSYIGQGGETQYF.